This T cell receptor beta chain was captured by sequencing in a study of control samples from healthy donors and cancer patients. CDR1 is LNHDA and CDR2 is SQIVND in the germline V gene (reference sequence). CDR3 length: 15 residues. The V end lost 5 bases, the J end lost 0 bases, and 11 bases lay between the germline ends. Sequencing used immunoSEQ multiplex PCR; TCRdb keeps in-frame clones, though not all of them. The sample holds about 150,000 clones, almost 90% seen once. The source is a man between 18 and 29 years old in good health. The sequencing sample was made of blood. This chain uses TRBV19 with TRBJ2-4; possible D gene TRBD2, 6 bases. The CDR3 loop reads CASSWGDLAKNIQYF. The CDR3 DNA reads TGTGCCAGTAGTTGGGGGGATCTAGCCAAAAACATTCAGTACTTC.